This T cell receptor beta chain was observed in a study of shared clonotypes between healthy human individuals. Notes on the study in general: With few donors, the genetic and exposure-history diversity represented was limited.

The CDR3 consists of 14 residues. Germline V gene lookup returns CDR1 SGHRS and CDR2 YFSETQ. Trimming shortened V by 4 bases and J by 3 bases, and 14 bases separated the two germline ends. Profiling relied on immunoSEQ multiplex PCR, and the TCRdb table lists in-frame clones only, not all of them. Of a few hundred thousand clones listed, over 95% are singletons. A word on this clone: The antigen is unknown.

CD45RO-negative, CCR7-positively selected cells formed the naive CD8 fraction, excluding terminally differentiated effector memory CD45RA+ cells. This receptor was obtained from a woman younger than 45 in good health. The sample comprised naive CD8+ T cells sorted from blood. The chain has TRBV5-1 and TRBJ2-7; D is perhaps TRBD1 or TRBD2 (5 bases each). Written as DNA, the CDR3 is TGCGCCAGCAGCCCGGGACGGACCCGCTACGAGCAGTACTTC. Translated, it gives CASSPGRTRYEQYF.